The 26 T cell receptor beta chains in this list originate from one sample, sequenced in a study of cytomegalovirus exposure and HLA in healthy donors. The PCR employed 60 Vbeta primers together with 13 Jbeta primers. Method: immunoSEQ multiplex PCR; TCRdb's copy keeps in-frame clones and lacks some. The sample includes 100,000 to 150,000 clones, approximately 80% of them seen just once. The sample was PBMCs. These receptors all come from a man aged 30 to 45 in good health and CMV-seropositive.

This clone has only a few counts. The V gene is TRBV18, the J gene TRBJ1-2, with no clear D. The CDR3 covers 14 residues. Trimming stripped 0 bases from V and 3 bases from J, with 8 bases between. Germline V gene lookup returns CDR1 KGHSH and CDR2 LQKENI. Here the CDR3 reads CASSPPEGHYGYTF. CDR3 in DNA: TGTGCCAGCTCACCACCGGAGGGCCACTATGGCTACACCTTC.

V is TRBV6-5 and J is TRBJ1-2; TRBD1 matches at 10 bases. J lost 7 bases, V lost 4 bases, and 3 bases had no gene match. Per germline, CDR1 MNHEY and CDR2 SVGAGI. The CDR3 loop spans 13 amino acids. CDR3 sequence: CASSSTGGVGYTF. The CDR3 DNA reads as TGTGCCAGCAGTTCGACAGGGGGCGTTGGCTACACCTTC.

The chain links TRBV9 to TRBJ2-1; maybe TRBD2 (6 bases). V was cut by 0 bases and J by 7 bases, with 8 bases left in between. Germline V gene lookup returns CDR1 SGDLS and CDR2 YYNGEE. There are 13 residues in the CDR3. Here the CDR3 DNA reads TGTGCCAGCAGCGTAGCTGGGGGGAATGAGCAGTTCTTC. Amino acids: CASSVAGGNEQFF.

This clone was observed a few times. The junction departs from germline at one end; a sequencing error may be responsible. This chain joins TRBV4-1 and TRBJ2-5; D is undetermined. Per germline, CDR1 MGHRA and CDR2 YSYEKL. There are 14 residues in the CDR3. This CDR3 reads CASTQQVPGETQYF. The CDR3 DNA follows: TGCGCCAGCACCCAACAAGTCCCCGGGGAGACCCAGTACTTC.

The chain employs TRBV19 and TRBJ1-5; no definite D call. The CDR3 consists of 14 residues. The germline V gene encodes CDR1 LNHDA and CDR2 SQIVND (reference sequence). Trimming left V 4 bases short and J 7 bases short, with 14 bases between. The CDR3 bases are TGTGCCAGTAGTACCGCTCCCGGTCGGCAGCCCCAGCATTTT. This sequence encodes CASSTAPGRQPQHF.

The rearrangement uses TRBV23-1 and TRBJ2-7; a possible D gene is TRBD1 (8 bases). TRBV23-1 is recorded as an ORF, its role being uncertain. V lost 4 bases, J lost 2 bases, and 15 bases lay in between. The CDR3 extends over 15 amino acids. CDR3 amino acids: CASSRKQGGPYEQYF. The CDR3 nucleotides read TGCGCCAGCAGTCGCAAACAGGGGGGGCCCTACGAGCAGTACTTC.

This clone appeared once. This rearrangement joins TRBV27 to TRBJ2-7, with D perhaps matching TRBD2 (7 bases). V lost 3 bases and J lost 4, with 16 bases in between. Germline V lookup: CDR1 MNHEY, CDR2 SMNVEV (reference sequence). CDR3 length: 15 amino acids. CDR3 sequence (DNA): TGTGCCAGCAGTTTGAGGGGGGAGGGCCGATACGAGCAGTACTTC. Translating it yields CASSLRGEGRYEQYF.

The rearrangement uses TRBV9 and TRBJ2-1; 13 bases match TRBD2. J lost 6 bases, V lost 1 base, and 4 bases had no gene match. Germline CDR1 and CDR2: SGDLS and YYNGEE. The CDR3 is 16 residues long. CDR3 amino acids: CASSVSTSGRANEQFF. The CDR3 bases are TGTGCCAGCAGCGTATCAACTAGCGGGAGGGCCAATGAGCAGTTCTTC.

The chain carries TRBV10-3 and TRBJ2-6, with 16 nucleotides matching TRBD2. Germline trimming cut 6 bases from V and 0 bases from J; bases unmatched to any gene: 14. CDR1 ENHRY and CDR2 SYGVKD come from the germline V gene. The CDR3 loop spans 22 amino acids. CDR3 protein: CAIRHPGTSGREQTSGANVLTF. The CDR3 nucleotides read TGTGCCATCAGGCACCCCGGGACTAGCGGGAGGGAACAAACCTCTGGGGCCAACGTCCTGACTTTC.

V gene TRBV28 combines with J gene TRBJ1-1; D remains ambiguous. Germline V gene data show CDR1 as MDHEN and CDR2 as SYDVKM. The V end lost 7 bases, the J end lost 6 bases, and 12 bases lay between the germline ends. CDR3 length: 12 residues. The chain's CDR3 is CASMSEPPEAFF. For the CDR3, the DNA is TGTGCCAGCATGTCAGAACCCCCTGAAGCTTTCTTT.

CDR3 residues: CASSSPPGTSGTDTQYF. For the CDR3, the DNA is TGTGCCAGCAGTTCCCCCCCCGGGACTAGCGGCACAGATACGCAGTATTTT. The chain is built from TRBV28 and TRBJ2-3, with TRBD2 identical over 10 bases. The trim removed 4 bases at V and 1 base at J, leaving 8 bases unmatched. The CDR3 runs 17 residues. In germline, CDR1 is MDHEN, CDR2 SYDVKM.

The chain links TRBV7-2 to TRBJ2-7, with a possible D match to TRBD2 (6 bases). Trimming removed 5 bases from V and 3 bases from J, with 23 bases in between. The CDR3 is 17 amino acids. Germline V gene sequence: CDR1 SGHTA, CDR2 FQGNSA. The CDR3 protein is CASSLTGPSAGNYEQYF. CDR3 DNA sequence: TGTGCCAGCAGCCTAACGGGCCCGTCCGCGGGAAACTACGAGCAGTACTTC.

The DNA of the CDR3 is TGTGCCAGCAATGGGCAGGGGGTATCCTACGAGCAGTACTTC. Encoded protein: CASNGQGVSYEQYF. The rearrangement uses TRBV28 and TRBJ2-7; 7 bases fit TRBD1. Germline-derived CDR1 and CDR2 are MDHEN and SYDVKM. This CDR3 has 14 amino acids. V trimming: 7 bases; J trimming: 1 base; junction bases outside the gene matches: 7.

CDR3 DNA: TGTGCCAGCAGCCTGGAGGGTGTTGGGTTCAGTGAAGCTTTCTTT. Translation: CASSLEGVGFSEAFF. The chain joins TRBV14 to TRBJ1-1; the D is unclear. This CDR3 contains 15 residues. V lost 4 bases and J lost 7, with 19 bases in between. The germline V gene encodes CDR1 SGHDN and CDR2 FVKESK. The variable domain in full, with the rest retrieved from reference TRBV14 and TRBJ1-1, is EAGVTQFPSHSVIEKGQTVTLRCDPISGHDNLYWYRRVMGKEIKFLLHFVKESKQDESGMPNNRFLAERTGGTYSTLKVQPAELEDSGVYFCASSLEGVGFSEAFFGQGTRLTVV.

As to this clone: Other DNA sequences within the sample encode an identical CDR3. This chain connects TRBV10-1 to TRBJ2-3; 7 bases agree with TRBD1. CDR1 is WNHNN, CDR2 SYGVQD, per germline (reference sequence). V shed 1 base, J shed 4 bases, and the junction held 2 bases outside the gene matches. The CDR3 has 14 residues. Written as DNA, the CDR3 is TGCGCCAGCAGTGAGTTCCAGGGGGCAGATACGCAGTATTTT. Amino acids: CASSEFQGADTQYF.

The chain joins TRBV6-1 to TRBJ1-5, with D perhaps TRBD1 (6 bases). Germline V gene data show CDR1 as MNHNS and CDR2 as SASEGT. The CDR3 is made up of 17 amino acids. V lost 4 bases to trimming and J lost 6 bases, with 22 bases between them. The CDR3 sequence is CASSAYLQGPAVQPQHF. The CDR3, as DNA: TGTGCCAGCAGTGCCTACCTCCAGGGGCCGGCCGTTCAGCCCCAGCATTTT.

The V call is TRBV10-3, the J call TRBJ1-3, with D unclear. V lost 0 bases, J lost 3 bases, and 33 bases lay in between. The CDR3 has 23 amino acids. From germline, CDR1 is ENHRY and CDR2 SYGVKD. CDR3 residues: CAISESNPRWVRFSQELGNTIYF. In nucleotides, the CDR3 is TGTGCCATCAGTGAGTCGAACCCCCGCTGGGTCAGGTTCAGCCAAGAGCTTGGAAACACCATATATTTT.

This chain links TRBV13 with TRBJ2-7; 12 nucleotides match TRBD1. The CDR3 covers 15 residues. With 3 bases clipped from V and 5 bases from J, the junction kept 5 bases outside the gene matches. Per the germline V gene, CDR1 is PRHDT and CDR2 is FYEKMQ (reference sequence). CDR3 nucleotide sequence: TGTGCCAGCAGCTTCGCCGGGACAGGGGGCGACGAGCAGTACTTC. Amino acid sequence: CASSFAGTGGDEQYF.

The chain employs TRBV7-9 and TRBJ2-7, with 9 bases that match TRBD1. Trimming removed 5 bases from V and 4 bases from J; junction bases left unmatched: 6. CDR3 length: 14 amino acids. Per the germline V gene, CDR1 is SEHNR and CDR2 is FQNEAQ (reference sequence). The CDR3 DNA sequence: TGTGCCAGCAGCGATAGACAGGGGGGGTACGAGCAGTACTTC. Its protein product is CASSDRQGGYEQYF.

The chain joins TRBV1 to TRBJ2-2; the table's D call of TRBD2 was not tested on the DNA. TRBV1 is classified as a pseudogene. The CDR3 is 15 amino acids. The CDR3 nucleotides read TGCACCACCTACGTCCCTCGGGGTGACACCGGGGAGCTGTTTTTT. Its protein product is CTTYVPRGDTGELFF.

CDR3: CASSFPEFNEQFF. CDR3 bases: TGTGCCAGCAGCTTTCCAGAATTCAATGAGCAGTTCTTC. This chain connects TRBV7-2 to TRBJ2-1, with D unclear. Germline V gene data show CDR1 as SGHTA and CDR2 as FQGNSA. V was clipped by 3 bases and J by 6 bases, with 9 bases between them. The CDR3 runs to 13 residues.

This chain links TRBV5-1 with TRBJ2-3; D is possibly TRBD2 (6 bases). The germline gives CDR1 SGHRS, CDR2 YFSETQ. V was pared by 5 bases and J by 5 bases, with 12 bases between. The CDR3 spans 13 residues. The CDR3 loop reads CASRAGSKDTQYF. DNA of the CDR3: TGCGCCAGCAGGGCCGGGAGTAAAGATACGCAGTATTTT.

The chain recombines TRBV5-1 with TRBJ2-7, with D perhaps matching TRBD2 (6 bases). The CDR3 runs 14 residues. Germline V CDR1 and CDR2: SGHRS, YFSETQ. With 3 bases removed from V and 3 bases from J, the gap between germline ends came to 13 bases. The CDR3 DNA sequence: TGCGCCAGCAGCTCGCTCGGGAGCGGCTACGAGCAGTACTTC. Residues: CASSSLGSGYEQYF. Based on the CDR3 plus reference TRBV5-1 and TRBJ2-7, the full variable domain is KAGVTQTPRYLIKTRGQQVTLSCSPISGHRSVSWYQQTPGQGLQFLFEYFSETQRNKGNFPGRFSGRQFSNSRSEMNVSTLELGDSALYLCASSSLGSGYEQYFGPGTRLTVT.

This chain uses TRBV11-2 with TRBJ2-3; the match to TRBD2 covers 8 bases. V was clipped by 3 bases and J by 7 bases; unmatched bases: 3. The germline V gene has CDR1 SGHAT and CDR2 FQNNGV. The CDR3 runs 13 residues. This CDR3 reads CASSFGTSNTQYF. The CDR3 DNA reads TGTGCCAGCAGCTTTGGGACTAGTAATACGCAGTATTTT.

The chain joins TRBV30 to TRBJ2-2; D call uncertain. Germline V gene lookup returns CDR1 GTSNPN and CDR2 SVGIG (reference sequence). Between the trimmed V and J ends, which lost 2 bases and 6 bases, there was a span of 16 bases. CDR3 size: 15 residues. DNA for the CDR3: TGTGCCTGGAGTCGAACCACTCTCGCCGCCGGGGAGCTGTTTTTT. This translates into CAWSRTTLAAGELFF.

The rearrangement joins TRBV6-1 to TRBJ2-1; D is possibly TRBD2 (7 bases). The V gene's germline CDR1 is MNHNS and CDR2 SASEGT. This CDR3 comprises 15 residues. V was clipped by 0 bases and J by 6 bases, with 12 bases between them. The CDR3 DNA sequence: TGTGCCAGCAGTGAAGCCCGGGGGGCTGTCAATGAGCAGTTCTTC. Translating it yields CASSEARGAVNEQFF.